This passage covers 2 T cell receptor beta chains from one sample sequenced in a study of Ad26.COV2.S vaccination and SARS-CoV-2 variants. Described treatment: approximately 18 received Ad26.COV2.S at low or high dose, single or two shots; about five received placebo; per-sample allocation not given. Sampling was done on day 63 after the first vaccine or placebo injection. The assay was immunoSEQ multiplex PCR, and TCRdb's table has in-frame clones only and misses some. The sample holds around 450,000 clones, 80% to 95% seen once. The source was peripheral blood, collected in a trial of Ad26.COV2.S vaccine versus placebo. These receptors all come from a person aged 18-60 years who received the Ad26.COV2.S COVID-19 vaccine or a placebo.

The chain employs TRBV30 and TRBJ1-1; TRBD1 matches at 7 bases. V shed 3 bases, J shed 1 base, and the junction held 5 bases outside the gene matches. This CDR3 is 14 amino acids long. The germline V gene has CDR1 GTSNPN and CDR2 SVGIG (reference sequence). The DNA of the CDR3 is TGTGCCTGGAGGGGAGGGACAGAGAACACTGAAGCTTTCTTT. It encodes CAWRGGTENTEAFF.

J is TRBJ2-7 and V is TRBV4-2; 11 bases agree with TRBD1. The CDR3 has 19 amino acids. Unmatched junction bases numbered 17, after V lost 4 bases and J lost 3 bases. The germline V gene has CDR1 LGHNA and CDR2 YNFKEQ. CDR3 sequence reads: CASSPKSVPGQGENYEQYF. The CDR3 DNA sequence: TGTGCCAGCAGCCCCAAATCGGTCCCGGGACAGGGGGAAAACTACGAGCAGTACTTC.